This entry lists 7 T cell receptor beta chains sequenced from one sample in a study of CD8+ T cells in alopecia areata. RNA extraction was followed by reverse transcription into cDNA, which acted as the sequencing template. Repertoires were generated with immunoSEQ multiplex PCR, while TCRdb's copy carries only in-frame clones and drops some. The top ten clones hold 0.48% of a sample with a few hundred thousand clones, more than 30% of them seen once. As for treatment: oral pan-JAK inhibitor, 5-10 mg twice daily. This specimen was CD4+ T cells sorted from blood, taken at roughly week 30, from a patient treated with tofacitinib. These receptors were collected from a human donor with alopecia areata.

The chain couples TRBV30 to TRBJ1-1; no clear D gene. Germline-derived CDR1 and CDR2 are GTSNPN and SVGIG (reference sequence). CDR3 length: 13 residues. Trimming took 2 bases from V and 1 from J, leaving 8 bases between them. The CDR3 bases are TGTGCCTGGAGTCTCGTTTGGAACACTGAAGCTTTCTTT. It encodes CAWSLVWNTEAFF.

V is TRBV5-1 and J is TRBJ2-7; 11 bases agree with TRBD2. In germline, CDR1 is SGHRS, CDR2 YFSETQ. CDR3 length: 15 residues. Trimming removed 3 bases from V and 1 base from J; junction bases left unmatched: 3. In DNA, the CDR3 is TGCGCCAGCAGCTCACTAGCGGGAGTGTCCTACGAGCAGTACTTC. Translation: CASSSLAGVSYEQYF.

This chain uses TRBV6-1 with TRBJ2-2; D gene uncertain. Germline lookup yields CDR1 MNHNS and CDR2 SASEGT. Trimming left V 7 bases short and J 0 bases short, with 9 bases between. The CDR3 runs 14 residues. The CDR3 DNA reads TGTGCCAGCAAACAATCTACGAACACCGGGGAGCTGTTTTTT. Residues: CASKQSTNTGELFF.

This clone has a handful of counts. For the CDR3, the DNA is TGCGCCACCTCGGCGGGGGGGCCGGCAGATACGCAGTATTTT. Amino acid sequence: CATSAGGPADTQYF. The J gene is TRBJ2-3, the V gene TRBV5-1, with 9 bases matching TRBD2. V shed 9 bases and J 4 bases; nucleotides not matched to a gene: 9. CDR3 length equals 14 residues. CDR1 and CDR2 (germline): SGHRS, YFSETQ. Together with reference TRBV5-1 and TRBJ2-3, the CDR3 gives the full variable domain: KAGVTQTPRYLIKTRGQQVTLSCSPISGHRSVSWYQQTPGQGLQFLFEYFSETQRNKGNFPGRFSGRQFSNSRSEMNVSTLELGDSALYLCATSAGGPADTQYFGPGTRLTVL.

A single count supports this clone. The genes are TRBV5-6 and TRBJ2-7, with D unclear. Germline loops: CDR1 SGHDT, CDR2 YYEEEE. The CDR3 covers 14 residues. With 1 base removed from V and 0 bases from J, the gap between germline ends came to 8 bases. CDR3 nucleotides: TGTGCCAGCAGCTTGTTAAGCCACTCCTACGAGCAGTACTTC. It is translated as CASSLLSHSYEQYF.

Notes on this clone: Other DNA sequences of this sample code for an identical CDR3. The chain has TRBV5-1 and TRBJ2-3; D remains ambiguous. The V end was cut by 2 bases, the J end by 2 bases, with 9 bases between. The CDR3 runs 14 residues. The germline gives CDR1 SGHRS, CDR2 YFSETQ. The CDR3 sequence is CASSFGGSTDTQYF. The CDR3 region has the DNA TGCGCCAGCAGCTTCGGCGGATCCACAGATACGCAGTATTTT.

This clone was picked up a small number of times. The chain recombines TRBV18 with TRBJ2-3; 14 bases align to TRBD2. This CDR3 region has 17 residues. V was pared by 3 bases and J by 2 bases, with 4 bases of the junction left unmatched. Germline V lookup: CDR1 KGHSH, CDR2 LQKENI. Here the CDR3 DNA reads TGTGCCAGCTCACCGGGACTAGCGGGAGAGGCCACAGATACGCAGTATTTT. Its protein is CASSPGLAGEATDTQYF.